One and the same sample provided the 28 T cell receptor beta chains below, sequenced in a study of spatial heterogeneity in lung cancer. Via MiXCR, TCRdb re-called the 5' RACE reads, giving one row per CDR3 protein. The table shows over 950 distinct CDR3 sequences, with under 55% occurring only once. Time point indicated: blood at routine non-recurrence follow-up after resection. The specimen comprised PBMCs, sampled at follow-up. These receptors were taken from a female donor with early-stage non-small cell lung cancer.

This clonotype was seen only a few times. Since the library was made to target alpha chains, this beta chain is a stray read and its abundance is not meaningful. The chain joins TRBV29-1 to TRBJ2-2; D gene uncertain. The germline V and J ends were trimmed by 7 bases and 5 bases, with 8 bases remaining between them. This CDR3 contains 11 residues. CDR1 and CDR2 (germline): SQVTM, ANQGSEA. This CDR3 reads CSAKKTGELFF. The CDR3 nucleotides are TGCAGCGCGAAGAAAACCGGGGAGCTGTTTTTT.

Note on this clonotype: For a library built for alpha chains, this beta chain is a stray read; little rests on its size. The chain has TRBV2 and TRBJ2-2, with 9 bases identical to TRBD1. The CDR3 extends over 16 amino acids. CDR1 and CDR2 (germline): SNHLY, FYNNEI. V shed 6 bases and J 2 bases; nucleotides not matched to a gene: 7. The CDR3: CASRSGGQGNTGELFF. The DNA for the CDR3 is TGTGCCAGCAGATCGGGGGGACAGGGCAACACCGGGGAGCTGTTTTTT.

This clonotype was recorded a few times. This beta chain is a stray read from a library made for alpha chains; its abundance is not meaningful. The V gene is TRBV20-1, the J gene TRBJ1-2; D ambiguous. Germline loops: CDR1 DFQATT, CDR2 SNEGSKA (reference sequence). Trimming took off 1 base at V and 6 bases at J, with 12 bases between the two ends. The CDR3 sequence is 13 residues long. CDR3 residues: CSARAEGGDGYTF. The CDR3 bases are TGCAGTGCTAGAGCAGAGGGCGGTGATGGCTACACCTTC.

This clonotype has just a few counts. This beta chain was picked up by a library intended for alpha chains and is off target, so its count carries little meaning. The chain is built from TRBV5-1 and TRBJ2-2; D may be TRBD1 (6 bases). The CDR3 totals 14 residues. Trimming stripped 4 bases from V and 3 bases from J, with 10 bases between. Per the germline V gene, CDR1 is SGHRS and CDR2 is YFSETQ. The CDR3 spells CASSTGQHTGELFF. CDR3 DNA: TGCGCCAGCAGCACAGGACAGCACACCGGGGAGCTGTTTTTT.

Notes on this clonotype: This beta chain is an unintended read in a library built for alpha chains; its size means little. The chain carries TRBV19 and TRBJ2-7; 8 nucleotides align to TRBD2. The V and J ends lost 7 bases and 1 base, in that order; junction bases with no gene match: 9. The CDR3 loop spans 15 amino acids. Germline loops: CDR1 LNHDA, CDR2 SQIVND (reference sequence). The CDR3 DNA follows: TGTGCCAGTACCGACGGGGCTAGCGGGTCCTACGAGCAGTACTTC. Protein: CASTDGASGSYEQYF. Supplemented by reference TRBV19 and TRBJ2-7, the full variable domain reads DGGITQSPKYLFRKEGQNVTLSCEQNLNHDAMYWYRQDPGQGLRLIYYSQIVNDFQKGDIAEGYSVSREKKESFPLTVTSAQKNPTAFYLCASTDGASGSYEQYFGPGTRLTVT.

Of note for this clonotype: Being off target in a library aimed at alpha chains, this beta chain has a size of little meaning. The J gene is TRBJ2-5, the V gene TRBV5-1; TRBD1 matches 7 bases. Trimming removed 2 bases from V and 4 bases from J; junction bases left unmatched: 8. This CDR3 has 15 residues. Germline CDR1 reads SGHRS; CDR2 reads YFSETQ. The CDR3 sequence is CASSLSQGDVETQYF. The CDR3 nucleotides read TGCGCCAGCAGCTTAAGTCAGGGGGATGTAGAGACCCAGTACTTC.

This clonotype showed up just a few times. This beta chain was picked up by a library intended for alpha chains and is off target, so its count carries little meaning. V gene TRBV19 combines with J gene TRBJ2-6, with no clear D. This CDR3 contains 14 residues. V lost 8 bases and J 0 bases, leaving 8 bases between the germline ends. Per germline, CDR1 LNHDA and CDR2 SQIVND (reference sequence). The CDR3 loop reads CASETTSGANVLTF. The CDR3 region has the DNA TGTGCCAGTGAAACTACCTCTGGGGCCAACGTCCTGACTTTC.

This clonotype appeared a few times. Found in a library prepared for alpha chains, this beta chain is an off-target read, and its abundance has little meaning. The J gene is TRBJ2-1, the V gene TRBV28; D remains ambiguous. The CDR3 runs to 12 residues. Germline CDR1 MDHEN, CDR2 SYDVKM. The V end was cut by 3 bases, the J end by 8 bases, with 8 bases between. The CDR3 loop is CASSLGDYEQFF. The CDR3 region has the DNA TGTGCCAGCAGTTTGGGTGATTATGAGCAGTTCTTC. Full variable domain (missing parts from reference TRBV28 and TRBJ2-1): DVKVTQSSRYLVKRTGEKVFLECVQDMDHENMFWYRQDPGLGLRLIYFSYDVKMKEKGDIPEGYSVSREKKERFSLILESASTNQTSMYLCASSLGDYEQFFGPGTRLTVL.

With respect to this clonotype: This beta chain was picked up by a library intended for alpha chains and is off target, so its count carries little meaning. The chain links TRBV11-2 to TRBJ2-7, with no clear D. There are 12 residues in the CDR3. CDR1 is SGHAT and CDR2 is FQNNGV in the germline V gene. V was shortened by 4 bases and J by 2 bases, with 6 bases between the two germline ends. The CDR3 sequence is CASSYDTYEQYF. The CDR3 DNA reads as TGTGCCAGCAGCTACGACACCTACGAGCAGTACTTC.

With regard to this clonotype: Being off target in a library aimed at alpha chains, this beta chain has a size of little meaning. V gene TRBV6-5 combines with J gene TRBJ2-2; 8 bases fit TRBD2. The trim removed 5 bases at V and 0 bases at J, leaving 8 bases unmatched. CDR3 length equals 17 residues. CDR1 is MNHEY, CDR2 SVGAGI, per germline. Written as DNA, the CDR3 is TGTGCCAGCAGTCTCCGGACTAGCCCGGCGAACACCGGGGAGCTGTTTTTT. It specifies CASSLRTSPANTGELFF.

Of note for this clonotype: This beta chain turned up in a library designed for alpha chains; as an off-target read, its abundance says little. The V gene is TRBV19, the J gene TRBJ2-1, with 8 bases matching TRBD2. CDR3 size: 18 residues. The trim removed 0 bases at V and 8 bases at J, leaving 15 bases unmatched. In germline, CDR1 is LNHDA, CDR2 SQIVND (reference sequence). CDR3 DNA sequence: TGTGCCAGTAGTATAGATCTTGCCATAGCGGGGATTGAAGATGAGCAGTTCTTC. Residues: CASSIDLAIAGIEDEQFF.

This clonotype appeared a few times. The library was built for alpha chains, so this beta chain is an off-target read and its size means little. The V and J genes are TRBV20-1 and TRBJ1-4; D is unresolved. The CDR3 consists of 12 residues. CDR1 and CDR2 from the germline V gene are DFQATT and SNEGSKA (reference sequence). Deletions cut 6 bases from V and 8 bases from J, with 13 bases between. The CDR3 DNA reads TGCAGTGCCGTGGAAGGGTGGGAAAAACTGTTTTTT. Translation gives CSAVEGWEKLFF.

A remark on this clonotype: In a library made to pick up alpha chains, this beta chain is a stray read with a size that means little. V usage is TRBV5-1 and J usage is TRBJ1-1; 8 nucleotides line up with TRBD1. Germline V gene lookup returns CDR1 SGHRS and CDR2 YFSETQ. CDR3 size: 15 residues. Trimming took 3 bases from V and 4 from J; bases not matched to a gene: 8. CDR3 protein: CASSWAAQGVTEAFF. The CDR3 DNA sequence: TGCGCCAGCAGCTGGGCGGCACAGGGGGTCACTGAAGCTTTCTTT.

Concerning this clonotype: Because the library targeted alpha chains, this beta chain is an off-target read whose size means little. The chain carries TRBV11-2 and TRBJ2-1, with D unresolved. The germline V and J ends were trimmed by 4 bases and 13 bases, with 14 bases remaining between them. CDR3 size: 12 residues. CDR1 is SGHAT, CDR2 FQNNGV, per germline. CDR3 amino acids: CASSSEMWVQFF. CDR3 DNA: TGTGCCAGCAGCTCCGAAATGTGGGTTCAGTTCTTC.

In the case of this clonotype: This beta chain is a stray read from a library made for alpha chains; its abundance is not meaningful. This chain connects TRBV5-4 to TRBJ2-7; TRBD2 matches at 15 bases. V gave up 4 bases and J gave up 7 bases; unmatched junction bases: 9. The CDR3 runs 16 residues. Looked up from germline, CDR1 is SGHNT and CDR2 is YYREEE (reference sequence). The CDR3 DNA sequence: TGTGCCAGCAGCCACGGGACTAGCGGGAGGCCGCAGGAGCAGTACTTC. The encoded protein is CASSHGTSGRPQEQYF.

Notes on this clonotype: This beta chain is an off-target read within a library intended for alpha chains, so its frequency means little. The genes are TRBV10-1 and TRBJ2-5; 7 bases are shared with TRBD2. Germline CDR1 is WNHNN and CDR2 is SYGVQD (reference sequence). CDR3 length: 14 amino acids. V dropped 3 bases and J dropped 5; count of bases not matched to a gene: 6. Here the CDR3 reads CASSDDREDETQYF. The CDR3 nucleotides are TGCGCCAGCAGTGATGACCGGGAGGATGAGACCCAGTACTTC.

This clonotype showed up just a few times. This beta chain is an off-target read within a library intended for alpha chains, so its frequency means little. This chain links TRBV20-1 with TRBJ2-1; 12 bases are a match to TRBD2. This CDR3 is built from 17 residues. The germline CDR1 and CDR2 sequences are DFQATT and SNEGSKA (reference sequence). Germline trimming cut 4 bases from V and 0 bases from J; bases unmatched to any gene: 7. CDR3 bases: TGCAGTGCTATTCCCGGACTAGCGGGAAGCTCCTACAATGAGCAGTTCTTC. Encoded protein: CSAIPGLAGSSYNEQFF.

With respect to this clonotype: In a library made to pick up alpha chains, this beta chain is a stray read with a size that means little. V usage is TRBV5-1 and J usage is TRBJ2-3, with 12 positions matching TRBD2. The CDR3 runs 18 residues. V gave up 4 bases and J gave up 0 bases; unmatched junction bases: 9. Per the germline V gene, CDR1 is SGHRS and CDR2 is YFSETQ. Here the CDR3 DNA reads TGCGCCAGCAGCCAAGGACTAGCGGGATTCTCTAGCACAGATACGCAGTATTTT. Translated: CASSQGLAGFSSTDTQYF.

This clonotype appeared a few times. This beta chain lies outside the target of a library built for alpha chains; its clone size means little. This chain links TRBV18 with TRBJ2-1; D gene uncertain. Germline-derived CDR1 and CDR2 are KGHSH and LQKENI. V shed 1 base and J shed 1 base, with 8 bases lying between them. CDR3 length: 15 amino acids. CDR3 sequence (DNA): TGTGCCAGCTCACCACGGTCTCCTTCCTACAATGAGCAGTTCTTC. Translated, it gives CASSPRSPSYNEQFF.

Remarks on this clonotype: Being off target in a library aimed at alpha chains, this beta chain has a size of little meaning. The chain has TRBV11-2 and TRBJ2-5; tentatively, D is TRBD2 (5 bases). V was trimmed by 4 bases and J by 5 bases, leaving 11 bases between them. This CDR3 has 13 residues. The germline CDR1 and CDR2 sequences are SGHAT and FQNNGV. The CDR3 reads CASSSGVVETQYF. The CDR3 bases are TGTGCCAGCAGCTCCGGGGTGGTGGAGACCCAGTACTTC.

This clonotype has a single count. Since the library was made to target alpha chains, this beta chain is a stray read and its abundance is not meaningful. The chain uses TRBV7-3 and TRBJ1-1; possibly TRBD1 for D (6 bases). Germline loops: CDR1 SGHTA, CDR2 FQGTGA. The CDR3 runs 15 residues. The ends were cut back, 6 bases at V and 1 base at J, with 15 bases in the middle. CDR3 sequence reads: CASRKDRLSNTEAFF. The CDR3 bases are TGTGCCAGCAGAAAGGACAGACTTTCGAACACTGAAGCTTTCTTT.

This clonotype rates as large. Within a library made for alpha chains, this beta chain is off target, and its count is uninformative. The V call is TRBV6-2 or TRBV6-3, the J call TRBJ2-2; tentative D call: TRBD2 (5 bases). CDR1 is MNHEY, CDR2 SVGEGT, per germline. Trimming took 4 bases from V and 6 from J, leaving 12 bases between them. The CDR3 is 14 amino acids. The CDR3, as DNA: TGTGCCAGCAGTTCTACTAGTTCTTCCGGGGAGCTGTTTTTT. It specifies CASSSTSSSGELFF.

Remarks on this clonotype: A library made for alpha chains picked up this beta chain off target, so its size means little. The rearrangement links TRBV7-8 to TRBJ2-3, with D possibly matching TRBD2 (6 bases). Germline V gives CDR1 SGHVS, CDR2 FQNEAQ. V shed 5 bases and J shed 0 bases, with 15 bases lying between them. This CDR3 region has 16 residues. CDR3 residues: CASSPLNSGSTDTQYF. The CDR3 DNA reads as TGTGCCAGCAGCCCACTCAACAGCGGGAGCACAGATACGCAGTATTTT.

About this clonotype: This beta chain is off target for a library built for alpha chains, so its abundance means little. This sequence joins TRBV11-2 and TRBJ2-1, with a tentative D call TRBD2 (6 bases). The CDR3 loop spans 13 amino acids. Germline lookup yields CDR1 SGHAT and CDR2 FQNNGV. The V end lost 5 bases, the J end lost 5 bases, and 10 bases lay between the germline ends. DNA for the CDR3: TGTGCCAGCAGCCTCCGGGGGAACAATGAGCAGTTCTTC. Residues: CASSLRGNNEQFF.

Concerning this clonotype: This beta chain is a stray read from a library made for alpha chains; its abundance is not meaningful. The rearrangement links TRBV20-1 to TRBJ2-7, with D perhaps TRBD1 or TRBD2 (5 bases each). CDR3 length equals 14 residues. The germline V gene encodes CDR1 DFQATT and CDR2 SNEGSKA (reference sequence). The V and J ends lost 5 bases and 3 bases respectively, with 17 bases between them. The CDR3 region is CSARRDRALYEQYF. CDR3 sequence (DNA): TGCAGTGCTCGCCGGGACCGAGCCCTCTACGAGCAGTACTTC.

On this clonotype: One end of the junction varies from germline; a read error may be responsible. This beta chain turned up in a library designed for alpha chains; as an off-target read, its abundance says little. The chain employs TRBV7-2 and TRBJ2-1; 8 bases map to TRBD1. CDR1 and CDR2 (germline): SGHTA, FQGNSA. This CDR3 region has 15 residues. CDR3 sequence: CASSMDRASFNEQFF. Here the CDR3 DNA reads TGTGCCAGCAGCATGGACAGGGCCTCCTTCAATGAGCAGTTCTTC.

This clonotype was observed a few times. A library prepared for alpha chains yielded this beta chain as an off-target read; its size is of little meaning. This chain joins TRBV27 and TRBJ2-4; 7 bases are shared with TRBD1. This CDR3 is 14 amino acids long. V shed 2 bases and J 6 bases; nucleotides not matched to a gene: 4. Germline CDR1 and CDR2: MNHEY and SMNVEV (reference sequence). The CDR3 DNA reads as TGTGCCAGCAGTTTACAAGGGACAGTAAACATTCAGTACTTC. This gives the protein CASSLQGTVNIQYF.

This clonotype was found a few times. With the library built for alpha chains, this beta chain is off target and its frequency is not meaningful. V and J are TRBV6-5 and TRBJ2-7, with 12 bases lining up with TRBD2. Per germline, CDR1 MNHEY and CDR2 SVGAGI. The CDR3 has 18 amino acids. The ends lost 0 bases at V and 7 bases at J; junction bases unmatched: 13. The CDR3 protein is CASSYSGPGLAGMVEQYF. CDR3 DNA sequence: TGTGCCAGCAGTTACTCAGGCCCCGGACTAGCGGGGATGGTAGAGCAGTACTTC.